The clone carrying this T cell receptor beta chain has only a few counts. As yet, its antigen is unknown. All donors comprised healthy Caucasians. The sample originates from a study of identical twins. Overall study results and limits: Models underestimated out-of-frame TCR alpha sharing in monozygotic twins.

From the 5' RACE reads, TCRdb called clonotypes with MiXCR, one entry per CDR3 protein. This table holds roughly 280,000 distinct CDR3 sequences, just under 9.5% found once. The CDR3 spans 16 residues. CDR1 and CDR2 from the germline V gene are SEHNR and FQNEAQ (reference sequence). The ends were cut back, 5 bases at V and 3 bases at J, with 20 bases in the middle. The same specimen was also included in a second study, on yellow fever vaccine responses in identical twins. As that study records: As reported, the vaccine T cell response of twins seemed partly convergent and partly personalized.

The gene calls are TRBV7-9 and TRBJ2-7, with a weak D call TRBD1 (7 bases). The sample taken for sequencing was CD8+ T cells sorted from blood. This clonotype was sampled from a woman younger than 30 in good health. CDR3 sequence (DNA): TGTGCCAGCAGCCCCCCGGACAGGTCGGGACTCTACGAGCAGTACTTC. Translated: CASSPPDRSGLYEQYF.